This entry features one TCR beta chain sequence. The source of the sample is a study of technical replicates of blood from a handful of donors. TCRdb's table, derived via immunoSEQ multiplex PCR, lists solely in-frame clones and lacks some. Of 75,000 to 95,000 clones listed, approximately 95% were seen once; the top ten hold roughly 0.36%. Germline loops: CDR1 GTSNPN, CDR2 SVGIG (reference sequence). The V end was cut by 8 bases, the J end by 0 bases, with 11 bases between. The CDR3 loop spans 13 amino acids. Sequenced input: T cells isolated from PBMCs. The V gene is TRBV30, the J gene TRBJ2-1; D not resolved. The origin of this receptor is a human donor in good health. The CDR3 sequence is CAGGVNSYNEQFF. The CDR3 DNA is TGTGCCGGCGGAGTTAACTCCTACAATGAGCAGTTCTTC.